These 10 T cell receptor beta chains originate from one sample sequenced in a study of blood T cell repertoires in COVID-19. The table came from immunoSEQ multiplex PCR; TCRdb's copy has only in-frame clones and leaves some out. The sample lists about 74,000 clones; roughly three quarters were seen once. Sequencing used peripheral blood. All receptors come from a man aged 65 to 79 with acute or convalescent COVID-19.

The V and J genes are TRBV29-1 and TRBJ2-3; 7 nucleotides match TRBD2. The length of the CDR3 is 18 residues. With 7 bases clipped from V and 0 bases from J, the junction kept 19 bases outside the gene matches. In germline, CDR1 is SQVTM, CDR2 ANQGSEA. The DNA of the CDR3 is TGCAGCGCCCGGGGACCTGTTCTAAAAGCGGGAAGCACAGATACGCAGTATTTT. Translating it yields CSARGPVLKAGSTDTQYF.

This chain joins TRBV5-1 and TRBJ1-4; 7 bases line up with TRBD1. The CDR3 spans 15 residues. Germline trimming cut 0 bases from V and 7 bases from J; bases unmatched to any gene: 6. Germline assignment: CDR1 SGHRS and CDR2 YFSETQ. CDR3 protein: CASSLGAGGTEKLFF. DNA of the CDR3: TGCGCCAGCAGCTTGGGTGCAGGGGGTACTGAAAAACTGTTTTTT.

The chain combines TRBV15 with TRBJ2-6; tentatively, D is TRBD1 (5 bases). Trimming took off 0 bases at V and 2 bases at J, with 8 bases between the two ends. Germline CDR1 and CDR2: LNHNV and YYDKDF (reference sequence). CDR3 length: 16 amino acids. The CDR3 DNA is TGTGCCACCAGCAGAGATAAGGGGACTGGGGCCAACGTCCTGACTTTC. As protein: CATSRDKGTGANVLTF.

The chain combines TRBV28 with TRBJ2-7, with 9 nucleotides matching TRBD1. Germline trimming cut 7 bases from V and 3 bases from J; bases unmatched to any gene: 10. The CDR3 runs 15 residues. Looked up from germline, CDR1 is MDHEN and CDR2 is SYDVKM. The CDR3 is CASIRNPGQGYEQYF. The CDR3 DNA is TGTGCCAGCATCAGAAACCCGGGACAGGGCTACGAGCAGTACTTC.

The chain combines TRBV28 with TRBJ2-7; 11 positions match TRBD1. This CDR3 has 14 residues. After removal of 2 bases from V and 10 bases from J, the junction contained 7 bases not matched to a gene. Germline loops: CDR1 MDHEN, CDR2 SYDVKM. The CDR3 DNA reads TGTGCCAGCAGTTTAGACGGGACAGGGGGAGGACAGTACTTC. Translating it yields CASSLDGTGGGQYF.

The V gene is TRBV19, the J gene TRBJ1-1, with a weak D call TRBD1 (5 bases). The length of the CDR3 is 15 residues. Trimming took off 10 bases at V and 1 base at J, with 19 bases between the two ends. The germline V gene has CDR1 LNHDA and CDR2 SQIVND (reference sequence). CDR3: CATQGGGAQNTEAFF. The CDR3 DNA reads TGTGCCACCCAGGGCGGCGGGGCACAGAACACTGAAGCTTTCTTT.

Worth noting for this clone: Distinct nucleotide sequences in the sample also encode this CDR3. The rearrangement links TRBV10-3 to TRBJ1-5; no clear D. V dropped 0 bases and J dropped 1 base, with 13 bases sitting between them. Germline V gene lookup returns CDR1 ENHRY and CDR2 SYGVKD. This CDR3 has 17 amino acids. This chain's CDR3 is CAISESKSGGSNQPQHF. CDR3 DNA: TGTGCCATCAGTGAGTCGAAGTCCGGCGGGAGCAATCAGCCCCAGCATTTT.

This sequence joins TRBV29-1 and TRBJ2-5, with 11 bases fitting TRBD1. The length of the CDR3 is 14 residues. V was pared by 5 bases and J by 5 bases, with 7 bases of the junction left unmatched. In germline, CDR1 is SQVTM, CDR2 ANQGSEA. The CDR3 loop is CSVYGQGARETQYF. CDR3 sequence (DNA): TGCAGCGTTTACGGACAGGGGGCGCGGGAGACCCAGTACTTC.

The genes are TRBV28 and TRBJ2-7; 7 bases agree with TRBD1. V lost 4 bases and J lost 5; bases outside the gene matches: 8. The CDR3 is made up of 14 amino acids. CDR1 is MDHEN and CDR2 is SYDVKM in the germline V gene. This CDR3 reads CASSSTGEGNEQYF. DNA for the CDR3: TGTGCCAGCAGTTCCACAGGGGAAGGGAACGAGCAGTACTTC.

The chain links TRBV5-1 to TRBJ2-1, with 12 bases matching TRBD2. From germline, CDR1 is SGHRS and CDR2 YFSETQ. The CDR3 extends over 16 amino acids. With 3 bases clipped from V and 6 bases from J, the junction kept 7 bases outside the gene matches. The CDR3 loop reads CASSSGGTSGFNEQFF. CDR3 DNA: TGCGCCAGCAGCTCGGGCGGGACTAGCGGGTTCAATGAGCAGTTCTTC.